This T cell receptor (beta chain) was observed in a study of CD8+CD57+ T cells in acquired aplastic anemia. Study-level information: An average of 3.2 ug of DNA was obtained from sorted CD4+ and CD8+ cells.

TCR beta VDJ and CDR3 were profiled, and genomic DNA was the template. TCRdb passed the reads through MiXCR, listing each CDR3 protein once. The sample shows around 220,000 distinct CDR3 sequences, under 55% of them seen only once. An expansion of CD8+CD57+ cells by flow cytometry had been shown in patients chosen for sequencing. Severe acquired aplastic anemia affected all patients. Study results and limitations: It was found that about 31 CD8+ CDR3 sequences were shared between patients and controls.

This clonotype was seen a few times. The antigen is undetermined. Germline values: CDR1 SGHVT, CDR2 SQSDAQ. The CDR3 runs to 17 residues. The receptor comes from a human donor with aplastic anemia. Source material: sorted CD4+, CD8+, or CD8+CD57+ T cells (not recorded which) from PBMCs. V usage is TRBV7-4 and J usage is TRBJ2-5, with 13 bases that match TRBD2. The J call may be mistaken, given a closer DNA end match to TRBJ2-7. The CDR3 bases are TGTGCCAGCAGCTCCCCGGGACTAGCGGGGTTCTCCTACGAGCAGTACTTC. This gives the protein CASSSPGLAGFSYEQYF.